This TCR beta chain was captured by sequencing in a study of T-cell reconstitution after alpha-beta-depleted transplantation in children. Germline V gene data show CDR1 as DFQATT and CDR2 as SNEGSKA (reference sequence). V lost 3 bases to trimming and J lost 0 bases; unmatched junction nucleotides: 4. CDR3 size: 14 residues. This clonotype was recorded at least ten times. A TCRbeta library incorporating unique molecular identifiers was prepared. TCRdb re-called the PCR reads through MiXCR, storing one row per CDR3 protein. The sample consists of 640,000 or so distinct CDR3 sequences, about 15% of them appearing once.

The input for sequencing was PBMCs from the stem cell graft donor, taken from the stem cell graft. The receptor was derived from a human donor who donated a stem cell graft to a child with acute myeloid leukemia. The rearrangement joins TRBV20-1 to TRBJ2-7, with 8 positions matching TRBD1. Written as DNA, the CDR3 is TGCAGTGCTAGCGGACAGGGTAACTCCTACGAGCAGTACTTC. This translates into CSASGQGNSYEQYF.